This record covers a single TCR beta chain. Its cognate antigen is unknown. These data are taken from a study of a mutant IDH1 vaccine in newly diagnosed glioma. Study-level information: Following radiotherapy alone, or alongside temozolomide cycles, vaccination was started after an interval of 4-6 weeks. Antecedent treatment encompassed radiotherapy, temozolomide, or their combination; the majority received both.

Sequenced by immunoSEQ multiplex PCR; TCRdb stores in-frame clones only, minus some. Of 34,000 or so clones in the sample, more than 75% were seen once. The time point was: week 35, safety follow-up. It was 300 ug of mutant IDH1 20-mer peptide that made up each vaccine dose, given with topical imiquimod. V was shortened by 2 bases and J by 8 bases, with 12 bases between the two germline ends. The CDR3 spans 12 residues. CDR1 is SQVTM, CDR2 ANQGSEA, per germline. Here the sequenced sample was PBMCs, taken from a glioma patient whose treatment included an IDH1 peptide vaccine. The receptor comes from a woman aged 40 to 50 with glioma. The rearrangement uses TRBV29-1 and TRBJ1-2, with unresolved D. CDR3 sequence reads: CSVERLPEGYTF. CDR3 coding DNA: TGCAGCGTTGAAAGACTTCCGGAAGGCTACACCTTC.